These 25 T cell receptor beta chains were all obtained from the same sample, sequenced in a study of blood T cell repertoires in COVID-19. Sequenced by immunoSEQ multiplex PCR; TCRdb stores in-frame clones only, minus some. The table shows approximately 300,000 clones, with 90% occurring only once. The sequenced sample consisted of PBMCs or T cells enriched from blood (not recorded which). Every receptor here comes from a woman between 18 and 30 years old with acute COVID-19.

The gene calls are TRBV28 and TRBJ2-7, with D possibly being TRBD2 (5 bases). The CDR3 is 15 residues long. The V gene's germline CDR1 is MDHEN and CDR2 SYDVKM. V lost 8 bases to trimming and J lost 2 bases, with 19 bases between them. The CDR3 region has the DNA TGTGCCAGCCGTACCACGGACGGACTTACCTACGAGCAGTACTTC. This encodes CASRTTDGLTYEQYF. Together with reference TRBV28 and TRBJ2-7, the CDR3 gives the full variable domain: DVKVTQSSRYLVKRTGEKVFLECVQDMDHENMFWYRQDPGLGLRLIYFSYDVKMKEKGDIPEGYSVSREKKERFSLILESASTNQTSMYLCASRTTDGLTYEQYFGPGTRLTVT.

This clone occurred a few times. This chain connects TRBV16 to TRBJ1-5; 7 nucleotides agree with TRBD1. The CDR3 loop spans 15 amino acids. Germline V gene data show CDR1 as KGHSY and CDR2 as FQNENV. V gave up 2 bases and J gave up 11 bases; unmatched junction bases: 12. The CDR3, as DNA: TGTGCCAGCAGCCAACAGCTTGACAGGGTCCGGTCCCAGCATTTT. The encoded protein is CASSQQLDRVRSQHF.

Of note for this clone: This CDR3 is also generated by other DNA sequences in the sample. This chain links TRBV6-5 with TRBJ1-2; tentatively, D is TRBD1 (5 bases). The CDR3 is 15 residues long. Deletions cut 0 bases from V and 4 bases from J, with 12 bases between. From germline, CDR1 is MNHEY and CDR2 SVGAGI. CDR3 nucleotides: TGTGCCAGCAGTTACTCGCAGGGCCAGGGCTATGGCTACACCTTC. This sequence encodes CASSYSQGQGYGYTF.

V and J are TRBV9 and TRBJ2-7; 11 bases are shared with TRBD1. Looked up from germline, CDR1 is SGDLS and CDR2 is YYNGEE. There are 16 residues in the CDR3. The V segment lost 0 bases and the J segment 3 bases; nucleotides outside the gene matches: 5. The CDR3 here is CASSVGGTGGSYEQYF. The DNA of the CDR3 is TGTGCCAGCAGCGTAGGCGGGACAGGGGGTAGCTACGAGCAGTACTTC.

CDR3 DNA: TGCGCCAGCAGCTTTAACAGCGGGAGCTCCTACGAGCAGTACTTC. This sequence encodes CASSFNSGSSYEQYF. V usage is TRBV5-1 and J usage is TRBJ2-7; 8 bases agree with TRBD2. CDR1 is SGHRS, CDR2 YFSETQ, per germline. V was clipped by 2 bases and J by 0 bases; unmatched bases: 4. The CDR3 contains 15 residues.

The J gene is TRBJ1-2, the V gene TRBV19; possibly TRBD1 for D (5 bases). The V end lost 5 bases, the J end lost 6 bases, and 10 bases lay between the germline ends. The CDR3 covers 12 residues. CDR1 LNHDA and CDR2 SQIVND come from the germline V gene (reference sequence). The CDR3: CASSLGGNGYTF. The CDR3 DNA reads TGTGCCAGTAGTTTGGGGGGAAATGGCTACACCTTC. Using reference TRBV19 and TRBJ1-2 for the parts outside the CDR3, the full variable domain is DGGITQSPKYLFRKEGQNVTLSCEQNLNHDAMYWYRQDPGQGLRLIYYSQIVNDFQKGDIAEGYSVSREKKESFPLTVTSAQKNPTAFYLCASSLGGNGYTFGSGTRLTVV.

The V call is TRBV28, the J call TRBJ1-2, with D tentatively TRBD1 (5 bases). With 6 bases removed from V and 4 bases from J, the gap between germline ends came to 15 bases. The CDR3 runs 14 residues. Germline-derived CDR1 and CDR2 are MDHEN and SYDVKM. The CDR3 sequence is CASSLPGGGYGYTF. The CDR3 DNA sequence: TGTGCCAGCAGCCTCCCCGGGGGGGGCTATGGCTACACCTTC.

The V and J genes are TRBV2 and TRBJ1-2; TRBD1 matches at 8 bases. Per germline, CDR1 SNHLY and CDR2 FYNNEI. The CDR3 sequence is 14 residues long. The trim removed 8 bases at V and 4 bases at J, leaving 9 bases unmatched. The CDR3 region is CASLMDRAFYGYTF. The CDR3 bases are TGTGCCAGCCTGATGGACAGGGCGTTCTATGGCTACACCTTC. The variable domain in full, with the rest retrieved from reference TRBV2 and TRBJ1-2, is EPEVTQTPSHQVTQMGQEVILRCVPISNHLYFYWYRQILGQKVEFLVSFYNNEISEKSEIFDDQFSVERPDGSNFTLKIRSTKLEDSAMYFCASLMDRAFYGYTFGSGTRLTVV.

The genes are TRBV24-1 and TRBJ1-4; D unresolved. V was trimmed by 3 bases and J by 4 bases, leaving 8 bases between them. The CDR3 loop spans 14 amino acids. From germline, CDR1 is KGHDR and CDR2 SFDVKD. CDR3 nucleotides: TGTGCCACCAGTGATGGCAGACTTAATGAAAAACTGTTTTTT. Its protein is CATSDGRLNEKLFF.

CDR3 DNA sequence: TGTGCCAGCAGCTTAGCCCTTCTAGACTCCTACGAGCAGTACTTC. Its protein is CASSLALLDSYEQYF. The rearrangement links TRBV11-1 to TRBJ2-7; unclear D gene. CDR1 and CDR2 from the germline V gene are SGHAT and FQDESV (reference sequence). With 0 bases removed from V and 0 bases from J, the gap between germline ends came to 9 bases. The CDR3 sequence is 15 residues long.

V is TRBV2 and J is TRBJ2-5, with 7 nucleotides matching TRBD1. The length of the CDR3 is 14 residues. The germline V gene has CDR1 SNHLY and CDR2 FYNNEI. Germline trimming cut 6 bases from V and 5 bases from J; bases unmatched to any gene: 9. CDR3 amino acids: CASRGTESRETQYF. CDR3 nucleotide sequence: TGTGCCAGCAGGGGGACAGAGTCTCGGGAGACCCAGTACTTC.

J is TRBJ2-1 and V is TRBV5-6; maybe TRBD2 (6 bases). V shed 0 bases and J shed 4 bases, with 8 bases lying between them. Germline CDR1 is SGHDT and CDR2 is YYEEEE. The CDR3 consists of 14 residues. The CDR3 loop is CASSLGGVYNEQFF. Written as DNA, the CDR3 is TGTGCCAGCAGCTTGGGCGGGGTTTACAATGAGCAGTTCTTC.

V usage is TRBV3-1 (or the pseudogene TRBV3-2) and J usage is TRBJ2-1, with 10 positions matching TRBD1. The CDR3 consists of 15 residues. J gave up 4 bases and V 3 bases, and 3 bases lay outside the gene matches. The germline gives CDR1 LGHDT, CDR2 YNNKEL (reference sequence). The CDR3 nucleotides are TGTGCCAGCAGCCAGGGACAGGGGCCATACAATGAGCAGTTCTTC. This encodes CASSQGQGPYNEQFF.

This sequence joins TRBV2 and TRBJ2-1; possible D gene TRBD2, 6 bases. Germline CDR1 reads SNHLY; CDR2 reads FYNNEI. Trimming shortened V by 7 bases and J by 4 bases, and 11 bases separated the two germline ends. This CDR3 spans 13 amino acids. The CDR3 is CASIADNYNEQFF. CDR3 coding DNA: TGTGCCAGCATAGCGGATAATTACAATGAGCAGTTCTTC.

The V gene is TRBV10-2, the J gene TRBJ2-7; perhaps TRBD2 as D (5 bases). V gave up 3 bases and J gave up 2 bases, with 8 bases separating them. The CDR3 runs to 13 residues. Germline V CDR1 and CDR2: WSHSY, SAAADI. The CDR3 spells CASSEEGPYEQYF. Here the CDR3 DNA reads TGCGCCAGCAGTGAAGAGGGCCCCTACGAGCAGTACTTC.

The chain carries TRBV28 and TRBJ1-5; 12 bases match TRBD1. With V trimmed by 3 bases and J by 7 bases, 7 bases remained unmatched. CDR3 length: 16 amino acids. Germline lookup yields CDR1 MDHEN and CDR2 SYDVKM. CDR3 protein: CASSFSGGTGGQPQHF. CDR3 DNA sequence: TGTGCCAGCAGTTTCTCGGGAGGGACAGGGGGCCAGCCCCAGCATTTT.

This CDR3 is CASSPLANTDTQYF. The DNA for the CDR3 is TGTGCCAGCTCACCACTAGCGAACACAGATACGCAGTATTTT. V usage is TRBV18 and J usage is TRBJ2-3; weak D call: TRBD2 (5 bases). Germline loops: CDR1 KGHSH, CDR2 LQKENI. Trimming pared 1 base from V and 2 bases from J, leaving 7 bases between. The CDR3 has 14 amino acids.

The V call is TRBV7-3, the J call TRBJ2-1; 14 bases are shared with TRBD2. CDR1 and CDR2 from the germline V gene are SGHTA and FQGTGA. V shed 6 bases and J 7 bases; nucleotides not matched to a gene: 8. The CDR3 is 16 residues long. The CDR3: CASSSTGTSGSNEQFF. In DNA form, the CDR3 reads TGTGCCAGCAGTTCGACCGGGACTAGCGGGAGTAATGAGCAGTTCTTC.

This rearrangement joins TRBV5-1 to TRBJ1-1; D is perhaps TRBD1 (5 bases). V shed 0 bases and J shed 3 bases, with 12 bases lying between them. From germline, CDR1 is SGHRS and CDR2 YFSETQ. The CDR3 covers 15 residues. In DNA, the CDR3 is TGCGCCAGCAGCTTGGCCTTAGGACAATACACTGAAGCTTTCTTT. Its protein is CASSLALGQYTEAFF.

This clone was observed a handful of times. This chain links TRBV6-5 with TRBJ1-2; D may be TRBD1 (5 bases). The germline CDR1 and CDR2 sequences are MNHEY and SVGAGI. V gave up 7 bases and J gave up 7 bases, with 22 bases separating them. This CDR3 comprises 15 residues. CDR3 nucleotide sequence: TGTGCCAGCACAGAGGACGGGGGGGTTGGTGGTGGCTACACCTTC. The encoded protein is CASTEDGGVGGGYTF.

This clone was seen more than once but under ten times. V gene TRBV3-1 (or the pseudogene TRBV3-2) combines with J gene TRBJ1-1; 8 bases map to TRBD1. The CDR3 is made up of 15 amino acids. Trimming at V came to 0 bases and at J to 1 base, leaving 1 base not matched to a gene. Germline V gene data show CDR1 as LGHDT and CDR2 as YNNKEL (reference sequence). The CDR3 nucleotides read TGTGCCAGCAGCCAAGAAGGGACAGGGAACACTGAAGCTTTCTTT. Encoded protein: CASSQEGTGNTEAFF.

This chain's CDR3 is CAWRQPGLNQPQHF. The CDR3 region has the DNA TGTGCCTGGAGGCAACCGGGTCTCAATCAGCCCCAGCATTTT. The chain has TRBV30 and TRBJ1-5; D is uncertain. The CDR3 length is 14 residues. CDR1 GTSNPN and CDR2 SVGIG come from the germline V gene (reference sequence). The germline V and J ends were trimmed by 3 bases and 3 bases, with 12 bases remaining between them. Full variable domain (missing parts from reference TRBV30 and TRBJ1-5): SQTIHQWPATLVQPVGSPLSLECTVEGTSNPNLYWYRQAAGRGLQLLFYSVGIGQISSEVPQNLSASRPQDRQFILSSKKLLLSDSGFYLCAWRQPGLNQPQHFGDGTRLSIL.

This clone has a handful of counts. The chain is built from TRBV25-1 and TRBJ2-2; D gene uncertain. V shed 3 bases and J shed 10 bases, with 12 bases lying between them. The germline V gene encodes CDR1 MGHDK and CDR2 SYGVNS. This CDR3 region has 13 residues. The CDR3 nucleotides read TGTGCCAGCAGTGACCTACCAAGAGAGGAGCTGTTTTTT. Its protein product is CASSDLPREELFF. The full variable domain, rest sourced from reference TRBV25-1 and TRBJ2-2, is EADIYQTPRYLVIGTGKKITLECSQTMGHDKMYWYQQDPGMELHLIHYSYGVNSTEKGDLSSESTVSRIRTEHFPLTLESARPSHTSQYLCASSDLPREELFFGEGSRLTVL.

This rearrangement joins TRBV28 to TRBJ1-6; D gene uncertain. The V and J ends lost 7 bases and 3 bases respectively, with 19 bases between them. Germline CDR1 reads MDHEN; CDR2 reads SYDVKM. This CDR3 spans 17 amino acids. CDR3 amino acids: CASTPKPVILYNSPLHF. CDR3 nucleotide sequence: TGTGCCAGCACCCCGAAACCAGTTATCCTCTATAATTCACCCCTCCACTTT.

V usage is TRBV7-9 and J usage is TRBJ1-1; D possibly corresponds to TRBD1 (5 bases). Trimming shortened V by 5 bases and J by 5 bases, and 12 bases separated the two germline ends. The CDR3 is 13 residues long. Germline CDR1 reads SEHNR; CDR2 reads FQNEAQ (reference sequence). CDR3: CASSVRGGTEAFF. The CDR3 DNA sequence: TGTGCCAGCAGCGTACGCGGGGGTACTGAAGCTTTCTTT.